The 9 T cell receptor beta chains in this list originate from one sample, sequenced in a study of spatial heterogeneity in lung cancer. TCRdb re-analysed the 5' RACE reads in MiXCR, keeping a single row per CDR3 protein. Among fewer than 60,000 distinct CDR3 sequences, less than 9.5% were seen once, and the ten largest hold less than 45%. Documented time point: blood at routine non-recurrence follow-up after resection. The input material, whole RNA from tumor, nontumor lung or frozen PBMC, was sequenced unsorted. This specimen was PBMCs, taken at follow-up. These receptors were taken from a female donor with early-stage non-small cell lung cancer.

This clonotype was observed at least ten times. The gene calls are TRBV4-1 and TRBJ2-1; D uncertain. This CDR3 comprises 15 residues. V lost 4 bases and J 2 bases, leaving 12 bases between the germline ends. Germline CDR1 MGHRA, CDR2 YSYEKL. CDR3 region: CASSLWGFTYNEQFF. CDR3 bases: TGCGCCAGCAGCCTGTGGGGATTTACCTACAATGAGCAGTTCTTC.

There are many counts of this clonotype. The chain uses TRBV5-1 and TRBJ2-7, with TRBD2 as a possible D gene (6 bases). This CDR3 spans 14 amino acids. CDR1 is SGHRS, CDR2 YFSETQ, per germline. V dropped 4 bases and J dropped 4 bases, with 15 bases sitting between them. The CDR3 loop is CASSLDPGTYEQYF. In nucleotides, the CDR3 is TGCGCCAGCAGCCTTGACCCCGGGACTTACGAGCAGTACTTC.

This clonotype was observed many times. In DNA form, the CDR3 reads TGTGCCAGCAGCTCCGGACAATCCTACGTGCATACAGATACGCAGTATTTT. Translated: CASSSGQSYVHTDTQYF. The rearrangement joins TRBV7-6 to TRBJ2-3, with TRBD1 as a possible D gene (5 bases). CDR3 length: 17 amino acids. From germline, CDR1 is SGHVS and CDR2 FNYEAQ. The V and J ends lost 4 bases and 3 bases respectively, with 20 bases between them. The full variable domain, with the rest looked up from reference TRBV7-6 and TRBJ2-3, is GAGVSQSPRYKVTKRGQDVALRCDPISGHVSLYWYRQALGQGPEFLTYFNYEAQQDKSGLPNDRFSAERPEGSISTLTIQRTEQRDSAMYRCASSSGQSYVHTDTQYFGPGTRLTVL.

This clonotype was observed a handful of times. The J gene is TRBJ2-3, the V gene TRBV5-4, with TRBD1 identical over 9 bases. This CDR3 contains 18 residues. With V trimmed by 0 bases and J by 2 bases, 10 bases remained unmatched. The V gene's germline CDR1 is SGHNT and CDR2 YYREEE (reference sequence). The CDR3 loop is CASSLGRQGGVDTDTQYF. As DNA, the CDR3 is TGTGCCAGCAGCTTGGGGAGACAGGGGGGCGTGGACACAGATACGCAGTATTTT.

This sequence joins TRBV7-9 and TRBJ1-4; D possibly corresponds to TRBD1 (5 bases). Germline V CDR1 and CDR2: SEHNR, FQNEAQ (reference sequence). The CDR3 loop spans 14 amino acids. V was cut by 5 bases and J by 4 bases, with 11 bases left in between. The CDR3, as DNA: TGTGCCAGCAGCCAAAGACAGAGTAATGAAAAACTGTTTTTT. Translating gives CASSQRQSNEKLFF.

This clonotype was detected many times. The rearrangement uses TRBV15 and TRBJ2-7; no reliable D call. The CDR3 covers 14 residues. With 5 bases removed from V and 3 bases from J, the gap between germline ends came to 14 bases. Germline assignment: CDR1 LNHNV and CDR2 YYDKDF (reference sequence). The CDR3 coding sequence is TGTGCCACCAGCCCGTTGGGCGGAGACTACGAGCAGTACTTC. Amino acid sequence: CATSPLGGDYEQYF.

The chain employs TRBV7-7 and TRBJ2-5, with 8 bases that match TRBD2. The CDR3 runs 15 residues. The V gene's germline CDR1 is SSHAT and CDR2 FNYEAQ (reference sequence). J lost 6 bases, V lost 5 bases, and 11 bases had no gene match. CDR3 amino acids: CASSPSGTRAQTQYF. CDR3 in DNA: TGTGCCAGCAGCCCCTCCGGGACTAGGGCACAGACCCAGTACTTC.

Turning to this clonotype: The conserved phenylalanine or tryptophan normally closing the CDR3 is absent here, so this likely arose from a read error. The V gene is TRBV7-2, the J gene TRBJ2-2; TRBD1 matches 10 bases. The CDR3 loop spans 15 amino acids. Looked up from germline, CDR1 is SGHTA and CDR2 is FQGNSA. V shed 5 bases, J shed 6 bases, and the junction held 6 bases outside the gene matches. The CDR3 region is CASSRQGAGAGELFL. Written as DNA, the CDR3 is TGTGCCAGCAGCCGACAGGGGGCAGGGGCCGGGGAGCTGTTTTTA.

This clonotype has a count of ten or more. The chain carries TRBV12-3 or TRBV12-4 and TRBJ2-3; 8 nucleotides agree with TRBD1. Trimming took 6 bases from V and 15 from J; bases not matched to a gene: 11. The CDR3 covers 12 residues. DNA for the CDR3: TGTGCCAGCAGCCAGGACAGGGTGACAATCTATTTT. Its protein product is CASSQDRVTIYF.